These 32 T cell receptor beta chains came from one sample sequenced in a study of blood T cell repertoires in COVID-19. Assay: immunoSEQ multiplex PCR; the TCRdb copy retains only in-frame clones and omits some. Of some 100,000 clones in the sample, about 90% were seen once. Material: peripheral blood. These receptors were obtained from a woman in her 70s with acute or convalescent COVID-19.

This chain uses TRBV5-4 with TRBJ1-1; D unclear. V shed 3 bases and J shed 3 bases, with 9 bases lying between them. Germline CDR1 reads SGHNT; CDR2 reads YYREEE (reference sequence). There are 13 residues in the CDR3. CDR3 loop: CASSSAVYTEAFF. As DNA, the CDR3 is TGTGCCAGCAGCTCGGCGGTCTACACTGAAGCTTTCTTT.

This clone was seen only a few times. This chain joins TRBV28 and TRBJ2-1; 12 bases are shared with TRBD2. Trimming at V came to 6 bases and at J to 2 bases, leaving 8 bases not matched to a gene. Germline V CDR1 and CDR2: MDHEN, SYDVKM. This CDR3 is built from 17 residues. Written as DNA, the CDR3 is TGTGCCAGCAGCTTGGGACTAGCGGGTCTAGCCTACAATGAGCAGTTCTTC. Protein sequence: CASSLGLAGLAYNEQFF.

This chain joins TRBV19 and TRBJ1-1, with a possible D match to TRBD1 (5 bases). Trimming took 4 bases from V and 5 from J, leaving 11 bases between them. The germline CDR1 and CDR2 sequences are LNHDA and SQIVND (reference sequence). The CDR3 has 13 residues. The CDR3 region is CASSTVGGTEAFF. The CDR3, as DNA: TGTGCCAGTAGTACGGTTGGGGGGACTGAAGCTTTCTTT.

The count of this clone is one. The chain links TRBV2 to TRBJ1-5; a weak D match, TRBD1 (5 bases). This CDR3 comprises 15 residues. V was clipped by 1 base and J by 7 bases, with 14 bases between them. Germline V lookup: CDR1 SNHLY, CDR2 FYNNEI. CDR3 sequence: CASSEGDSSRQPQHF. The CDR3 bases are TGTGCCAGCAGTGAAGGTGACAGTTCGCGGCAGCCCCAGCATTTT. The entire variable domain, with the rest obtained from reference TRBV2 and TRBJ1-5, is as follows: EPEVTQTPSHQVTQMGQEVILRCVPISNHLYFYWYRQILGQKVEFLVSFYNNEISEKSEIFDDQFSVERPDGSNFTLKIRSTKLEDSAMYFCASSEGDSSRQPQHFGDGTRLSIL.

The V gene is TRBV20-1, the J gene TRBJ1-3, with D uncertain. CDR3 length: 15 residues. Germline V gene sequence: CDR1 DFQATT, CDR2 SNEGSKA (reference sequence). Trimming removed 3 bases at V and 2 bases at J, with 14 bases between. The CDR3 reads CSASFFRGTGNTIYF. In DNA, the CDR3 is TGCAGTGCTAGTTTTTTCAGAGGAACTGGAAACACCATATATTTT.

This clone has only a few counts. The V and J genes are TRBV5-4 and TRBJ2-2; D is uncertain. The CDR3 contains 12 residues. The germline gives CDR1 SGHNT, CDR2 YYREEE (reference sequence). Trimming removed 6 bases from V and 4 bases from J, with 7 bases in between. CDR3 DNA: TGTGCCAGCACCTTCGGCACCGGGGAGCTGTTTTTT. Translating gives CASTFGTGELFF.

The chain is built from TRBV11-2 and TRBJ2-3; 9 bases map to TRBD1. This CDR3 is built from 15 residues. The J segment lost 1 base and the V segment lost 1 base, leaving 0 bases of the junction unmatched. Germline values: CDR1 SGHAT, CDR2 FQNNGV. Here the CDR3 reads CASSLGTGGTDTQYF. CDR3 DNA: TGTGCCAGCAGCTTAGGGACAGGGGGCACAGATACGCAGTATTTT.

The rearrangement uses TRBV29-1 and TRBJ1-2; 7 nucleotides line up with TRBD1. Trimming took 4 bases from V and 4 from J; bases not matched to a gene: 9. The CDR3 is 14 amino acids. The germline V gene encodes CDR1 SQVTM and CDR2 ANQGSEA. CDR3 loop: CSVGETAGGYGYTF. Written as DNA, the CDR3 is TGCAGCGTTGGCGAGACGGCAGGGGGCTATGGCTACACCTTC.

CDR3 protein: CASSFPGTAYEQYF. As DNA, the CDR3 is TGTGCCAGCAGCTTCCCCGGGACAGCCTACGAGCAGTACTTC. The gene calls are TRBV5-4 and TRBJ2-7; 7 nucleotides line up with TRBD1. The CDR3 consists of 14 residues. V shed 2 bases and J 2 bases; nucleotides not matched to a gene: 4. CDR1 and CDR2 from the germline V gene are SGHNT and YYREEE (reference sequence).

J is TRBJ2-5 and V is TRBV11-2; TRBD2 aligns across 9 bases. Germline CDR1 reads SGHAT; CDR2 reads FQNNGV. V was clipped by 5 bases and J by 5 bases; unmatched bases: 9. The CDR3 covers 15 residues. CDR3 amino acids: CASSDVAGAGETQYF. The CDR3 nucleotides read TGTGCCAGCAGCGACGTAGCGGGAGCGGGGGAGACCCAGTACTTC.

This clone has more than one count but fewer than ten. This rearrangement joins TRBV4-1 to TRBJ1-3; 8 bases align to TRBD1. There are 17 residues in the CDR3. Germline CDR1 is MGHRA and CDR2 is YSYEKL. V lost 0 bases to trimming and J lost 2 bases; unmatched junction nucleotides: 6. CDR3 protein: CASSQEPTGVTGNTIYF. CDR3 sequence (DNA): TGCGCCAGCAGCCAAGAGCCGACAGGGGTGACTGGAAACACCATATATTTT.

V and J are TRBV4-2 and TRBJ1-2; D gene unclear. Germline-derived CDR1 and CDR2 are LGHNA and YNFKEQ. The CDR3 is made up of 15 amino acids. Trimming left V 2 bases short and J 5 bases short, with 15 bases between. The CDR3 nucleotides are TGTGCCAGCAGCCAATCCCGGGTCCACGATTATGGCTACACCTTC. This translates into CASSQSRVHDYGYTF.

The gene calls are TRBV28 and TRBJ1-6, with D unclear. The CDR3 is made up of 14 amino acids. Germline assignment: CDR1 MDHEN and CDR2 SYDVKM. V was cut by 1 base and J by 6 bases, with 7 bases left in between. CDR3 nucleotide sequence: TGTGCCAGCAGTTTATCAGAAGTTAATTCACCCCTCCACTTT. Protein sequence: CASSLSEVNSPLHF.

The CDR3 region is CASSPYGYTF. DNA of the CDR3: TGCGCCAGCAGTCCTTATGGCTACACCTTC. The rearrangement uses TRBV23-1 and TRBJ1-2, with D hard to call. TRBV23-1 is reported as an ORF; its role is uncertain. The CDR3 totals 10 residues. V lost 4 bases and J lost 5, with 2 bases in between.

V is TRBV6-5 and J is TRBJ2-7, with 7 bases lining up with TRBD1. CDR3 size: 13 residues. J gave up 7 bases and V 6 bases, and 9 bases lay outside the gene matches. Germline CDR1 reads MNHEY; CDR2 reads SVGAGI. The CDR3 protein is CASSRDSAGEQYF. CDR3 coding DNA: TGTGCCAGCAGCCGGGACAGTGCCGGGGAGCAGTACTTC.

The V call is TRBV7-8, the J call TRBJ2-1; unclear D gene. This CDR3 is 11 amino acids long. The V end lost 5 bases, the J end lost 9 bases, and 8 bases lay between the germline ends. Germline values: CDR1 SGHVS, CDR2 FQNEAQ. This CDR3 reads CASSPLLEQFF. CDR3 bases: TGTGCCAGCAGCCCACTGCTTGAGCAGTTCTTC.

The chain has TRBV3-1 (or the pseudogene TRBV3-2) and TRBJ2-1; D is perhaps TRBD1 (6 bases). Germline-derived CDR1 and CDR2 are LGHDT and YNNKEL (reference sequence). This CDR3 comprises 15 residues. V lost 0 bases and J 6 bases, leaving 12 bases between the germline ends. This CDR3 is CASSQDLGQTNEQFF. The CDR3 nucleotides are TGTGCCAGCAGCCAAGATCTGGGACAAACCAATGAGCAGTTCTTC.

The V gene is TRBV19, the J gene TRBJ1-6, with TRBD1 matching over 10 bases. The V segment lost 4 bases and the J segment 10 bases; nucleotides outside the gene matches: 10. Per the germline V gene, CDR1 is LNHDA and CDR2 is SQIVND (reference sequence). The CDR3 runs 16 residues. The CDR3 region is CASSTIPGQGGSPLHF. The CDR3 DNA sequence: TGTGCCAGTAGTACAATTCCCGGACAGGGGGGGTCACCCCTCCACTTT.

The chain combines TRBV3-1 (or the pseudogene TRBV3-2) with TRBJ2-1; the match to TRBD2 covers 12 bases. From germline, CDR1 is LGHDT and CDR2 YNNKEL (reference sequence). With 3 bases clipped from V and 15 bases from J, the junction kept 12 bases outside the gene matches. The length of the CDR3 is 15 residues. Here the CDR3 DNA reads TGTGCCAGCAGCCATTTGGCTAGCGGGAGGGCCTCTCTGTTCTTC. This gives the protein CASSHLASGRASLFF.

This sequence joins TRBV11-1 and TRBJ2-5; D unclear. Trimming took 7 bases from V and 0 from J, leaving 15 bases between them. The V gene's germline CDR1 is SGHAT and CDR2 FQDESV (reference sequence). This CDR3 contains 15 residues. CDR3 nucleotides: TGTGCCAGCACCCCCTTTTTGGGCAACCAAGAGACCCAGTACTTC. It translates to CASTPFLGNQETQYF.

This clone was recorded once. The CDR3 region has the DNA TGTGCCAGCAGCGCTCCGGGACTAGGCTCCTACGAGCAGTACTTC. Translated: CASSAPGLGSYEQYF. This rearrangement joins TRBV11-2 to TRBJ2-7; 8 positions agree with TRBD2. This CDR3 contains 15 residues. Losses at the gene ends were 5 bases for V and 0 bases for J; bases not matched to a gene: 6. Germline V gives CDR1 SGHAT, CDR2 FQNNGV.

The rearrangement joins TRBV29-1 to TRBJ2-7, with D tentatively TRBD2 (6 bases). The CDR3 runs to 11 residues. Germline CDR1 is SQVTM and CDR2 is ANQGSEA. V lost 4 bases and J lost 6, with 10 bases in between. The CDR3 sequence: CSVGEVSEQYF. For the CDR3, the DNA is TGCAGCGTTGGGGAGGTGAGCGAGCAGTACTTC.

This chain joins TRBV27 and TRBJ2-1; TRBD2 might be the D (5 bases). CDR1 and CDR2 (germline): MNHEY, SMNVEV (reference sequence). This CDR3 has 15 residues. The ends were cut back, 3 bases at V and 2 bases at J, with 11 bases in the middle. CDR3 in amino acids: CASSLAGTPYNEQFF. The CDR3, as DNA: TGTGCCAGCAGTTTGGCGGGCACTCCCTACAATGAGCAGTTCTTC.

The chain joins TRBV29-1 to TRBJ2-1, with D possibly being TRBD2 (6 bases). Trimming took 2 bases from V and 6 from J, leaving 14 bases between them. The CDR3 sequence is 14 residues long. The V gene's germline CDR1 is SQVTM and CDR2 ANQGSEA. This CDR3 reads CSVEYGSGSNEQFF. CDR3 nucleotide sequence: TGCAGCGTTGAATACGGGAGTGGTTCCAATGAGCAGTTCTTC.

CDR3 sequence (DNA): TGTGCCAGCAGCTTAGTAGGACAGGGCGGCTATGGCTACACCTTC. It yields the protein CASSLVGQGGYGYTF. This chain uses TRBV7-2 with TRBJ1-2; 8 positions match TRBD1. J was trimmed by 4 bases and V by 1 base; bases with no gene match: 5. This CDR3 contains 15 residues. From germline, CDR1 is SGHTA and CDR2 FQGNSA.

V gene TRBV29-1 combines with J gene TRBJ2-2, with a possible D match to TRBD1 (5 bases). Between the trimmed V and J ends, which lost 4 bases and 4 bases, there was a span of 13 bases. Per the germline V gene, CDR1 is SQVTM and CDR2 is ANQGSEA. This CDR3 is built from 14 residues. CDR3: CSVGQGPVTGELFF. The CDR3 DNA is TGCAGCGTTGGGCAGGGCCCGGTCACCGGGGAGCTGTTTTTT.

The rearrangement joins TRBV7-3 to TRBJ2-7; the D is unclear. The CDR3 spans 11 residues. Trimming left V 8 bases short and J 1 base short, with 6 bases between. Germline lookup yields CDR1 SGHTA and CDR2 FQGTGA. CDR3 bases: TGTGCCAGCCTAGAATCCTACGAGCAGTACTTC. This translates into CASLESYEQYF.

This clone was counted once. The chain employs TRBV5-1 and TRBJ2-6, with 8 positions matching TRBD2. Germline CDR1 SGHRS, CDR2 YFSETQ. The CDR3 is made up of 21 amino acids. With V trimmed by 7 bases and J by 3 bases, 24 bases remained unmatched. CDR3 sequence: CASASPGGTSGILSGANVLTF. The CDR3, as DNA: TGCGCCAGCGCATCGCCGGGGGGGACATCCGGGATCTTAAGTGGGGCCAACGTCCTGACTTTC.

The chain couples TRBV18 to TRBJ2-3; no clear D. Germline values: CDR1 KGHSH, CDR2 LQKENI. V was pared by 6 bases and J by 4 bases, with 5 bases between. There are 11 residues in the CDR3. CDR3 loop: CASSFPDTQYF. The CDR3 DNA is TGTGCCAGCTCCTTTCCAGATACGCAGTATTTT.

In DNA, the CDR3 is TGTGCCAGCAGCTTGTACAGGGAAGGGTATGGCTACACCTTC. It codes for CASSLYREGYGYTF. The chain is built from TRBV7-8 and TRBJ1-2; possibly TRBD1 for D (6 bases). The CDR3 has 14 amino acids. Germline loops: CDR1 SGHVS, CDR2 FQNEAQ. The ends were cut back, 3 bases at V and 5 bases at J, with 13 bases in the middle.

The chain is built from TRBV3-1 (or the pseudogene TRBV3-2) and TRBJ1-4; D perhaps matches TRBD1 (5 bases). The CDR3 has 13 residues. The V gene's germline CDR1 is LGHDT and CDR2 YNNKEL (reference sequence). With 6 bases removed from V and 7 bases from J, the gap between germline ends came to 12 bases. The CDR3 DNA follows: TGTGCCAGCAGTCTTCAGGGTGTTGAAAAACTGTTTTTT. Translating it yields CASSLQGVEKLFF.

The chain couples TRBV18 to TRBJ2-5, with 9 nucleotides matching TRBD2. The trim removed 2 bases at V and 1 base at J, leaving 2 bases unmatched. Germline-derived CDR1 and CDR2 are KGHSH and LQKENI. This CDR3 is built from 15 residues. The CDR3 region is CASSPVSGSQETQYF. CDR3 in DNA: TGTGCCAGCTCACCAGTTAGCGGGAGCCAAGAGACCCAGTACTTC.